The clone carrying this T cell receptor (beta chain) was seen ten or more times. Its antigen is unknown. The record originates from a study of CD8 T cells in ankylosing spondylitis. TCRdb called the 5' RACE reads again in MiXCR, with one record for every CDR3 protein. The data hold 500,000 to 650,000 distinct CDR3 sequences, with under 5.5% observed a single time. The study's findings and limits: Typical of ankylosing spondylitis blood, it appeared, was a TCR beta motif of several highly homologous variants. In reactive arthritis synovial fluid and blood, some motif variants had been reported before.

CDR1 and CDR2 (germline): DFQATT, SNEGSKA (reference sequence). The V segment lost 5 bases and the J segment 1 base; nucleotides outside the gene matches: 12. The CDR3 runs 16 residues. The chain recombines TRBV20-1 with TRBJ2-5; 8 bases align to TRBD2. The TCR comes from a male donor with ankylosing spondylitis. The sample comprised blood, either unsorted or a sorted T cell fraction (not recorded which). CDR3 residues: CSAHPLTSGTQETQYF. CDR3 DNA: TGCAGTGCTCACCCGCTTACTAGCGGCACCCAAGAGACCCAGTACTTC.